The rows below give T cell receptor beta chains drawn from one sample of a study of response to subunit inactivated influenza vaccine. TCRdb re-called the RT-PCR reads with MiXCR, one entry per CDR3 protein. In the table there are 500,000 to 600,000 distinct CDR3 sequences, 7.5% to 8.5% of which are singletons. The sample in question was PBMCs from blood, obtained less than 30 months after vaccination. These receptors originate from a man aged 50 to 75 who received an inactivated influenza vaccine. Both conserved end residues are part of each CDR3. A D gene is named only where the DNA matches it firmly. Size tells how often a clone was seen (once, few, many) or the class of an expanded clone, and some rows leave it out.

d_gene: TRBD2; j_gene: TRBJ2-2; abundance: few; v_gene: TRBV20-1; CDR3aa: CSARTSGGNTGELFF; CDR3nt: TGCAGTGCTAGAACTAGCGGGGGGAACACCGGGGAGCTGTTTTTT
d_gene: NA; j_gene: TRBJ2-5; abundance: few; v_gene: TRBV11-2; CDR3aa: CASSFTTGGFVETQYF; CDR3nt: TGTGCCAGCAGCTTTACGACGGGGGGCTTTGTCGAGACCCAGTACTTC
d_gene: TRBD1; j_gene: TRBJ1-5; abundance: many; v_gene: TRBV13; CDR3aa: CASSKQGLLNQPQHF; CDR3nt: TGTGCCAGCAGCAAACAGGGGCTGCTCAATCAGCCCCAGCATTTT
d_gene: TRBD2; j_gene: TRBJ2-3; abundance: NA; v_gene: TRBV18; CDR3aa: CASSRSSGGGTDTQYF; CDR3nt: TGTGCCAGCTCACGTTCTAGCGGGGGCGGCACAGATACGCAGTATTTT
d_gene: NA; j_gene: TRBJ1-2; abundance: many; v_gene: TRBV6-1; CDR3aa: CASSPAQGGGYGYTF; CDR3nt: TGTGCCAGCTCCCCCGCCCAGGGCGGTGGATATGGCTACACCTTC
d_gene: NA; j_gene: TRBJ1-1; abundance: many; v_gene: TRBV12-3/TRBV12-4; CDR3aa: CASSLGTGWTFF; CDR3nt: TGTGCCAGCAGTTTGGGTACAGGGTGGACTTTCTTT
d_gene: NA; j_gene: TRBJ2-3; abundance: NA; v_gene: TRBV7-2; CDR3aa: CASSLGLITDTQYF; CDR3nt: TGTGCCAGCAGCTTAGGACTAATCACAGATACGCAGTATTTT
d_gene: TRBD1; j_gene: TRBJ1-5; abundance: few; v_gene: TRBV7-8; CDR3aa: CASSSGVIGTGDQPQHF; CDR3nt: TGTGCCAGCAGCTCAGGAGTTATAGGGACAGGGGATCAGCCCCAGCATTTT
d_gene: NA; j_gene: TRBJ2-7; abundance: few; v_gene: TRBV3-1; CDR3aa: CASSQGMGLFYEQYF; CDR3nt: TGTGCCAGCAGCCAAGGGATGGGACTTTTCTACGAGCAGTACTTC
d_gene: TRBD2; j_gene: TRBJ2-2; abundance: few; v_gene: TRBV20-1; CDR3aa: CSARVGSGVNTGELFF; CDR3nt: TGCAGTGCTAGAGTGGGTAGCGGGGTTAACACCGGGGAGCTGTTTTTT
d_gene: NA; j_gene: TRBJ1-4; abundance: NA; v_gene: TRBV6-1; CDR3aa: CASSVGHAENEKLFF; CDR3nt: TGTGCCAGCAGTGTCGGACACGCAGAAAATGAAAAACTGTTTTTT
d_gene: TRBD1; j_gene: TRBJ2-2; abundance: many; v_gene: TRBV7-8; CDR3aa: CASSLMGQTNTGELFF; CDR3nt: TGTGCCAGCAGCTTAATGGGACAGACTAACACCGGGGAGCTGTTTTTT
d_gene: TRBD2; j_gene: TRBJ2-1; abundance: NA; v_gene: TRBV12-3/TRBV12-4; CDR3aa: CASRETSVYNEQFF; CDR3nt: TGTGCCAGCAGGGAGACTAGCGTCTACAATGAGCAGTTCTTC
d_gene: NA; j_gene: TRBJ1-5; abundance: few; v_gene: TRBV4-3; CDR3aa: CASSQAWSGNQPQHF; CDR3nt: TGCGCCAGCAGCCAGGCCTGGTCAGGCAATCAGCCCCAGCATTTT
d_gene: TRBD2; j_gene: TRBJ2-1; abundance: few; v_gene: TRBV4-3; CDR3aa: CASSALAGERYEQFF; CDR3nt: TGCGCCAGCAGCGCCCTAGCGGGAGAGCGATATGAGCAGTTCTTC
d_gene: NA; j_gene: TRBJ2-5; abundance: many; v_gene: TRBV20-1; CDR3aa: CSARVGEETQYF; CDR3nt: TGCAGTGCTAGAGTTGGGGAAGAGACCCAGTACTTC